Sequencing of this T cell receptor beta chain was carried out in a study of blood T cell repertoires in COVID-19. Study summary: Samples came from the United States, Italy and Spain, spanning acute and convalescent COVID-19. From T cells, B-cell-depleted T cells, or PBMCs came the material, which was cDNA or gDNA.

Authors' processing steps: Amplification of reference gene primers was used by the study to estimate nucleated cell counts. Sequenced by immunoSEQ multiplex PCR; TCRdb stores in-frame clones only, minus some. V and J calls and clone size come straight from that table; D and trimming were deduced from the DNA. The sample consists of 250,000 to 350,000 clones, about 90% of them appearing once. The CDR3 runs 16 residues. V was clipped by 0 bases and J by 5 bases, with 16 bases between them. Germline V gene sequence: CDR1 KGHSH, CDR2 LQKENI. The chain uses TRBV18 and TRBJ1-2; maybe TRBD1 (5 bases). Source material: peripheral blood. The clonotype comes from a young man who had recovered from COVID-19. The CDR3 region is CASSPPEWQGGYGYTF. CDR3 coding DNA: TGTGCCAGCTCACCACCCGAATGGCAGGGAGGATATGGCTACACCTTC.